This T cell receptor (beta chain) was observed in a study of blood T cells in healthy people across ages. Study results and caveats: In long-lived donors, naive CD4+ cell counts and diversity exceeded those of aged donors.

Each sample provided at least 6 micrograms of extracted total RNA. In its sample, this clonotype was seen a few times. Its target is unknown. The CDR3 covers 14 residues. CDR1 and CDR2 (germline): DFQATT, SNEGSKA (reference sequence). Trimming removed 1 base at V and 7 bases at J, with 14 bases between. The authors ran a second PCR of about 6 to 11 cycles using a sample-barcoded 5' primer and a J-beta primer mix. Each of the cDNA molecules was tagged by a template-switch adaptor with 12 random nucleotides. One entry per CDR3 protein results from TCRdb running MiXCR on the 5' RACE reads. The sample yields around 990,000 distinct CDR3 sequences, roughly two fifths seen once.

The clonotype was recovered from a man aged 18 to 35 in good health. What was sequenced was blood. The V and J genes are TRBV20-1 and TRBJ2-1; D assignment may be TRBD1 or TRBD2 (7 bases each). In nucleotides, the CDR3 is TGCAGTGCTAGAGTCCCCAGGGGGGGGAATGAGCAGTTCTTC. This encodes CSARVPRGGNEQFF.